This T cell receptor (beta chain) came from a study of neurological immune-mediated disorders. The study's findings and limits: TCR clonal expansion peaked in HTLV-1-associated myelopathy patients and was lowest in multiple sclerosis patients.

Between the trimmed V and J ends, which lost 0 bases and 4 bases, there was a span of 7 bases. The CDR3 runs to 12 residues. The V gene's germline CDR1 is DFQATT and CDR2 SNEGSKA (reference sequence). Time point in this sample: longitudinal time-point 3. 2 million unsorted PBMCs were stored in RNAlater at -80 °C before RNA extraction. 5'RACE generated cDNA with 10-nucleotide random UMIs. Sequencing runs each yielded over 180 million TCR-beta sequences from 15-18 subjects. A single record per CDR3 protein comes from TCRdb applying MiXCR to the 5' RACE reads. The sample has 95,000 to 110,000 distinct CDR3 sequences; 11% are singletons. This clonotype came up many times. Antigen: not known.

The chain has TRBV20-1 and TRBJ2-7; unclear D gene. The receptor's source is a female donor with HTLV-1-associated myelopathy (HAM/TSP). The specimen sequenced was PBMCs. The CDR3 sequence is CSARDLNYEQYF. CDR3 DNA: TGCAGTGCTAGAGATCTGAATTACGAGCAGTACTTC.